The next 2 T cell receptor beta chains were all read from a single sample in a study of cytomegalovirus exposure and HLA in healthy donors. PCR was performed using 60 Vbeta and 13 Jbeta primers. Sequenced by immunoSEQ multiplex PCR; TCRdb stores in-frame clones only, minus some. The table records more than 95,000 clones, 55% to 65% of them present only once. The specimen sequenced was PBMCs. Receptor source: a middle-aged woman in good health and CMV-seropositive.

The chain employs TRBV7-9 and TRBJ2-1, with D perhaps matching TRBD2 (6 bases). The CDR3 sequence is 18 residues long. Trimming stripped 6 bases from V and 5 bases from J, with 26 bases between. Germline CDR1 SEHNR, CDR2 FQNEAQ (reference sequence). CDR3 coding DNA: TGTGCCAGCAGTAGACCGAGCTGGGCCGGGAGTGTCGACAATGAGCAGTTCTTC. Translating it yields CASSRPSWAGSVDNEQFF. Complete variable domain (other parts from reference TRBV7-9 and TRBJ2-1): DTGVSQNPRHKITKRGQNVTFRCDPISEHNRLYWYRQTLGQGPEFLTYFQNEAQLEKSRLLSDRFSAERPKGSFSTLEIQRTEQGDSAMYLCASSRPSWAGSVDNEQFFGPGTRLTVL.

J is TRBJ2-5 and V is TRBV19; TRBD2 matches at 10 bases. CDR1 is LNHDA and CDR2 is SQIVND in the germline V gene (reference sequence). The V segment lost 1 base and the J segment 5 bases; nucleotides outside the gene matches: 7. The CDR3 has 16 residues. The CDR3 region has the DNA TGTGCCAGTAGTATAGGAGTAGCGGGAGGTAGGGAGACCCAGTACTTC. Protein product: CASSIGVAGGRETQYF.